Described below is a single TCR beta chain sequence and its context. The antigen remains undetermined. Other DNA variants within this sample encode the same CDR3. The CDR3 sequence is 13 residues long. In germline, CDR1 is SEHNR, CDR2 FQNEAQ (reference sequence). Trimming stripped 3 bases from V and 0 bases from J, with 5 bases between. The sample originates from a study of cytomegalovirus exposure and HLA in healthy donors. Overall study findings and caveats: It was reported that TCR beta sequences correctly inferred the HLA-A and HLA-B alleles for most subjects. V segments that were indistinguishable, TRBV6-2 and TRBV6-3 among them, were omitted from analysis. Rare TCR sequences predominated, though certain public TCRs were found in many donors.

It was with 60 Vbeta and 13 Jbeta primers that the PCR ran. The protocol was immunoSEQ multiplex PCR, while the TCRdb copy is restricted to in-frame clones and leaves out a portion. This specimen shows 30,000 to 35,000 clones; the ten leading clones hold 3.4%. The TCR originated in a woman aged 40 to 50 in good health and CMV-seropositive. The chain combines TRBV7-9 with TRBJ1-1, with D uncertain. The sequenced sample consisted of PBMCs. Here the CDR3 DNA reads TGTGCCAGCAGCTTCAGTATGAACACTGAAGCTTTCTTT. It translates to CASSFSMNTEAFF.